The 23 T cell receptor beta chains below come from one sample, sequenced in a study of cytomegalovirus exposure and HLA in healthy donors. The PCR was carried out with 60 Vbeta primers and 13 Jbeta primers. Data came from immunoSEQ multiplex PCR; TCRdb stores just in-frame clones and leaves some out. The data show some 180,000 clones, 65% to 90% seen once. Sequenced: PBMCs. The receptor source for this set is a woman in her 50s in good health and CMV-seronegative.

J is TRBJ2-7 and V is TRBV7-9, with TRBD2 identical over 9 bases. The V gene's germline CDR1 is SEHNR and CDR2 FQNEAQ (reference sequence). This CDR3 comprises 16 residues. J lost 0 bases, V lost 1 base, and 4 bases had no gene match. As DNA, the CDR3 is TGTGCCAGCAGCTTAGTGGGTAGCGGGAGCTCCTACGAGCAGTACTTC. Amino acid sequence: CASSLVGSGSSYEQYF.

The chain joins TRBV14 to TRBJ2-2; D ambiguous. V dropped 3 bases and J dropped 0 bases, with 8 bases sitting between them. The CDR3 is made up of 15 amino acids. Per the germline V gene, CDR1 is SGHDN and CDR2 is FVKESK. The CDR3 sequence is CASSHIVANTGELFF. As DNA, the CDR3 is TGTGCCAGCAGCCATATAGTAGCGAACACCGGGGAGCTGTTTTTT.

The table lists this clone with a count of one. This rearrangement joins TRBV7-9 to TRBJ2-1; 10 nucleotides line up with TRBD2. CDR1 SEHNR and CDR2 FQNEAQ come from the germline V gene (reference sequence). CDR3 size: 15 residues. J lost 4 bases, V lost 5 bases, and 5 bases had no gene match. The DNA for the CDR3 is TGTGCCAGCAGCCCCCGGACTAGCGGATACAATGAGCAGTTCTTC. This sequence encodes CASSPRTSGYNEQFF.

V is TRBV11-2 and J is TRBJ2-5; TRBD1 agrees at 8 bases. Germline lookup yields CDR1 SGHAT and CDR2 FQNNGV. CDR3 size: 15 residues. V dropped 5 bases and J dropped 3; count of bases not matched to a gene: 8. The CDR3 nucleotides read TGTGCCAGCAGCCGACAGGGGAGGTTTAAAGAGACCCAGTACTTC. It codes for CASSRQGRFKETQYF.

The chain carries TRBV6-1 and TRBJ2-2; D possibly corresponds to TRBD1 (6 bases). V dropped 1 base and J dropped 8 bases, with 8 bases sitting between them. The V gene's germline CDR1 is MNHNS and CDR2 SASEGT. This CDR3 is 13 amino acids long. CDR3 bases: TGTGCCAGCAGTGAAGACAGGGCTGGGGAGCTGTTTTTT. Amino acids: CASSEDRAGELFF.

The chain employs TRBV6-1 and TRBJ2-7, with 8 bases matching TRBD1. The CDR3 length is 13 residues. Germline loops: CDR1 MNHNS, CDR2 SASEGT. Trimming took 6 bases from V and 5 from J; bases not matched to a gene: 6. The CDR3 sequence: CASRPGQGNEQYF. The DNA for the CDR3 is TGTGCCAGCAGGCCCGGACAGGGAAACGAGCAGTACTTC.

This chain connects TRBV7-8 to TRBJ1-2; 8 nucleotides match TRBD1. Germline assignment: CDR1 SGHVS and CDR2 FQNEAQ. CDR3 length equals 13 residues. V shed 7 bases and J 4 bases; nucleotides not matched to a gene: 5. The CDR3 region has the DNA TGTGCCAGCACCCAGGGGGCGGGCTATGGCTACACCTTC. This translates into CASTQGAGYGYTF.

The gene calls are TRBV28 and TRBJ1-1; 9 bases are shared with TRBD1. The CDR3 totals 13 residues. Per the germline V gene, CDR1 is MDHEN and CDR2 is SYDVKM. The junction had 0 bases not matched to a gene; V was cut back by 6 bases and J by 1 base. Written as DNA, the CDR3 is TGTGCCAGCAGACAGGGGGCGAACACTGAAGCTTTCTTT. Protein: CASRQGANTEAFF.

The chain joins TRBV7-9 to TRBJ2-1, with 8 bases matching TRBD2. V was clipped by 11 bases and J by 4 bases; unmatched bases: 13. The CDR3 has 15 amino acids. CDR1 is SEHNR and CDR2 is FQNEAQ in the germline V gene (reference sequence). CDR3 sequence: CAGGGQRESYNEQFF. DNA of the CDR3: TGTGCCGGGGGAGGTCAGCGGGAGAGTTACAATGAGCAGTTCTTC.

The chain couples TRBV9 to TRBJ2-1, with 10 bases fitting TRBD2. The length of the CDR3 is 16 residues. Germline lookup yields CDR1 SGDLS and CDR2 YYNGEE. Germline trimming cut 1 base from V and 5 bases from J; bases unmatched to any gene: 6. CDR3 in amino acids: CASSVISLAGNNEQFF. The CDR3, as DNA: TGTGCCAGCAGCGTAATTTCACTAGCGGGGAACAATGAGCAGTTCTTC.

The chain joins TRBV7-9 to TRBJ2-1; 14 nucleotides line up with TRBD2. There are 16 residues in the CDR3. Trimming took 1 base from V and 9 from J; bases not matched to a gene: 5. Per the germline V gene, CDR1 is SEHNR and CDR2 is FQNEAQ (reference sequence). The CDR3: CASSLGLAGGPSEQFF. The CDR3 DNA is TGTGCCAGCAGCTTAGGACTAGCGGGAGGGCCCAGTGAGCAGTTCTTC.

The rearrangement joins TRBV5-4 to TRBJ2-7, with TRBD2 matching 8 bases. The CDR3 spans 14 residues. CDR1 and CDR2 (germline): SGHNT, YYREEE (reference sequence). V trimming: 3 bases; J trimming: 2 bases; junction bases outside the gene matches: 4. DNA for the CDR3: TGTGCCAGCAGCTCAAGGACTAGCACCTACGAGCAGTACTTC. Protein product: CASSSRTSTYEQYF. Variable domain in full (rest from reference TRBV5-4 and TRBJ2-7): ETGVTQSPTHLIKTRGQQVTLRCSSQSGHNTVSWYQQALGQGPQFIFQYYREEENGRGNFPPRFSGLQFPNYSSELNVNALELDDSALYLCASSSRTSTYEQYFGPGTRLTVT.

V and J are TRBV18 and TRBJ2-7; 11 positions agree with TRBD1. V shed 4 bases and J 5 bases; nucleotides not matched to a gene: 4. The V gene's germline CDR1 is KGHSH and CDR2 LQKENI. The CDR3 has 14 residues. The CDR3 DNA reads TGTGCCAGCTCACGGGGACAGGGGGTCGACGAGCAGTACTTC. Its protein product is CASSRGQGVDEQYF.

As for this clone: The same CDR3 is also encoded by other DNA sequences in this sample. This chain uses TRBV5-1 with TRBJ2-5; maybe TRBD1 (5 bases). CDR3 length equals 14 residues. Germline V CDR1 and CDR2: SGHRS, YFSETQ. Trimming cost V 0 bases and J 2 bases, with 8 bases left between them. CDR3 sequence: CASSLGAGQETQYF. The DNA for the CDR3 is TGCGCCAGCAGCTTGGGCGCAGGGCAAGAGACCCAGTACTTC.

The J gene is TRBJ2-7, the V gene TRBV27; D perhaps matches TRBD2 (5 bases). The CDR3 is made up of 14 amino acids. Trimming removed 8 bases from V and 1 base from J, with 15 bases in between. Germline V gene lookup returns CDR1 MNHEY and CDR2 SMNVEV (reference sequence). CDR3 sequence: CASGPGRGSYEQYF. DNA of the CDR3: TGTGCCAGCGGACCGGGTCGGGGTTCCTACGAGCAGTACTTC.

This clone showed up just a few times. This rearrangement joins TRBV18 to TRBJ1-5; a possible D gene is TRBD1 (6 bases). The CDR3 is made up of 16 amino acids. Per the germline V gene, CDR1 is KGHSH and CDR2 is LQKENI. The V end was cut by 0 bases, the J end by 3 bases, with 12 bases between. The CDR3 region has the DNA TGTGCCAGCTCACCACCGGGACAATGGAACAATCAGCCCCAGCATTTT. Translated: CASSPPGQWNNQPQHF.

This sequence joins TRBV28 and TRBJ1-3; 7 bases match TRBD1. Trimming removed 5 bases from V and 0 bases from J; junction bases left unmatched: 4. CDR1 and CDR2 (germline): MDHEN, SYDVKM. CDR3 length equals 15 residues. The CDR3 sequence is CASSRQGSSGNTIYF. In DNA, the CDR3 is TGTGCCAGCAGTCGACAGGGTTCCTCTGGAAACACCATATATTTT.

This rearrangement joins TRBV28 to TRBJ1-5, with D hard to call. Trimming shortened V by 3 bases and J by 2 bases, and 8 bases separated the two germline ends. The CDR3 runs 14 residues. Germline loops: CDR1 MDHEN, CDR2 SYDVKM. Here the CDR3 DNA reads TGTGCCAGCAGTTTGGGTCAGGGCAATCAGCCCCAGCATTTT. It specifies CASSLGQGNQPQHF.

The J gene is TRBJ2-7, the V gene TRBV28, with 8 nucleotides matching TRBD1. The trim removed 5 bases at V and 2 bases at J, leaving 11 bases unmatched. CDR1 is MDHEN and CDR2 is SYDVKM in the germline V gene. The CDR3 sequence is 16 residues long. CDR3 residues: CASSRRQGLAPYEQYF. The DNA for the CDR3 is TGTGCCAGCAGTCGCCGACAGGGGTTGGCCCCCTACGAGCAGTACTTC.

Only one count was recorded for this clone. The chain links TRBV28 to TRBJ1-5; D uncertain. The germline V gene has CDR1 MDHEN and CDR2 SYDVKM. V lost 4 bases to trimming and J lost 5 bases, with 6 bases between them. The CDR3 is 12 residues long. For the CDR3, the DNA is TGTGCCAGCAGTTCGGGGTATCAGCCCCAGCATTTT. It specifies CASSSGYQPQHF.

The chain carries TRBV2 and TRBJ2-7; 11 bases agree with TRBD2. The length of the CDR3 is 15 residues. Trimming at V came to 6 bases and at J to 4 bases, leaving 8 bases not matched to a gene. The germline V gene has CDR1 SNHLY and CDR2 FYNNEI. In DNA form, the CDR3 reads TGTGCCAGCAGGACTAGCGGGACGCTCAGTTACGAGCAGTACTTC. Translated: CASRTSGTLSYEQYF.

The chain employs TRBV19 and TRBJ2-3; possible D gene TRBD1, 5 bases. The germline V gene has CDR1 LNHDA and CDR2 SQIVND (reference sequence). The CDR3 covers 13 residues. Deletions cut 1 base from V and 5 bases from J, with 7 bases between. The CDR3 is CASSIGGVDTQYF. CDR3 coding DNA: TGTGCCAGTAGTATAGGGGGCGTAGATACGCAGTATTTT.

This chain uses TRBV19 with TRBJ2-2; 12 nucleotides align to TRBD2. This CDR3 is built from 18 residues. CDR1 is LNHDA and CDR2 is SQIVND in the germline V gene (reference sequence). The ends lost 5 bases at V and 4 bases at J; junction bases unmatched: 11. The CDR3 loop reads CASSGGRTSGTSTGELFF. As DNA, the CDR3 is TGTGCCAGTAGTGGGGGTCGGACTAGCGGGACCTCCACCGGGGAGCTGTTTTTT.